This is a list of T cell receptor beta chains from one sample in a study of circulating and synovial CD4+ cells in juvenile arthritis. Measured with immunoSEQ multiplex PCR; TCRdb has only the in-frame clones, and not every one. The sample contains under 35,000 clones, 95% to 96% of which appear only once. Sequenced material: CD4+ T cells from blood. Receptors were obtained from a human donor with juvenile idiopathic arthritis. Both conserved end residues are part of each CDR3. The D gene is left open where the match is weak. Size is omitted from some rows. Given values are once, few, many or a class for expanded clones.

j_call	clone_size	v_call	d_call	cdr3_aa	cdr3_nt
TRBJ1-2	NA	TRBV28	TRBD1	CASSSPGTGEPTPYGYTF	TGTGCCAGCAGCTCCCCCGGGACAGGTGAACCAACCCCCTATGGCTACACCTTC
TRBJ1-5	once	TRBV7-2	NA	CASAGQSNQPQHF	TGTGCCAGCGCAGGACAGTCTAATCAGCCCCAGCATTTT
TRBJ2-1	NA	TRBV18	TRBD2	CASSPLAGGQFF	TGTGCCAGCTCACCACTAGCGGGGGGCCAGTTCTTC
TRBJ2-5	NA	TRBV5-1	TRBD1	CASAPGTAVETQYF	TGCGCCAGCGCACCCGGGACAGCCGTAGAGACCCAGTACTTC
TRBJ1-4	NA	TRBV5-1	NA	CASSRGGSEKLFF	TGCGCCAGCAGCCGAGGGGGAAGTGAAAAACTGTTTTTT
TRBJ2-2	NA	TRBV11-3	TRBD1	CASSFDRGNGTGELFF	TGTGCCAGCAGCTTTGACAGGGGGAATGGGACCGGGGAGCTGTTTTTT
TRBJ1-6	few	TRBV27	TRBD1	CASSPGTEVNSPLHF	TGTGCCAGCAGTCCGGGGACAGAAGTAAATTCCCCCCTCCACTTT
TRBJ1-4	NA	TRBV14	NA	CASSLGNNEKLFF	TGTGCCAGCTCTCTGGGCAATAATGAAAAACTGTTTTTT
TRBJ2-3	NA	TRBV7-9	NA	CASSNDGPRGYF	TGTGCCAGCAGCAACGATGGTCCACGGGGGTATTTT
TRBJ2-1	NA	TRBV7-3	TRBD2	CASSLIPRPSGHYNEQFF	TGTGCCAGCAGCTTAATACCGCGGCCTAGCGGACACTACAATGAGCAGTTCTTC
TRBJ2-3	NA	TRBV30	TRBD2	CAWSVLAERDTQYF	TGTGCCTGGAGTGTACTAGCGGAGCGAGATACGCAGTATTTT